A single sample gave rise to the 6 T cell receptor beta chains below, sequenced in a study of low-dose radiotherapy and immunotherapy resistance in tumors. Noted time point: after trial treatment. Treatment denoted: LDRT plus nivolumab, ipilimumab, low-dose cyclophosphamide and aspirin (RACIN trial). Both TCRalpha and TCRbeta chains were reverse transcribed with V-gene-specific primers. For amplifying TCRs, the PCR ran for around 20 cycles with Phusion, which was used together with a constant-region primer and the adapter on the V primers. In TCRdb, the reads were re-called with MiXCR into one record per CDR3 protein. The table has around 80,000 distinct CDR3 sequences, less than 20% seen once. The starting material was PBMCs, obtained after low-dose radiotherapy plus immunotherapy. The receptors were gathered from a male donor with prostate cancer.

At least ten counts were recorded for this clonotype. The chain employs TRBV4-3 and TRBJ2-7; 14 bases match TRBD2. CDR1 is LGHNA, CDR2 YSLEER, per germline. This CDR3 is built from 19 residues. J gave up 3 bases and V 4 bases, and 14 bases lay outside the gene matches. This CDR3 is CASSRRTSGRPTTNYEQYF. DNA for the CDR3: TGCGCCAGCAGCCGCAGGACTAGCGGGAGGCCGACGACGAACTACGAGCAGTACTTC.

As for this clonotype: A far larger clone is a single base away, which makes a read error likely. The rearrangement joins TRBV5-5 to TRBJ2-7, with unresolved D. V lost 0 bases, J lost 7 bases, and 14 bases lay in between. Germline CDR1 reads SGHKS; CDR2 reads YYEKEE (reference sequence). The length of the CDR3 is 14 residues. The CDR3 loop reads CASSLAGGYNEQYF. The DNA for the CDR3 is TGTGCCAGCAGCTTGGCCGGCGGATACAATGAGCAGTACTTC.

The sample holds many counts of this clonotype. V is TRBV27 and J is TRBJ2-1, with 10 bases fitting TRBD2. The V gene end was trimmed by 6 bases and the J gene end by 0 bases; junction bases not matched to a gene: 8. Looked up from germline, CDR1 is MNHEY and CDR2 is SMNVEV (reference sequence). This CDR3 region has 17 residues. The CDR3 loop reads CASRGILAGGSYNEQFF. In DNA form, the CDR3 reads TGTGCCAGCAGGGGGATTTTAGCGGGAGGCTCCTACAATGAGCAGTTCTTC.

The sample holds many counts of this clonotype. The chain recombines TRBV20-1 with TRBJ2-1; 10 bases map to TRBD2. The CDR3 has 14 amino acids. V trimming: 3 bases; J trimming: 4 bases; junction bases outside the gene matches: 3. Per the germline V gene, CDR1 is DFQATT and CDR2 is SNEGSKA (reference sequence). CDR3: CSASRTSGYNEQFF. As DNA, the CDR3 is TGCAGTGCTAGTCGGACTAGCGGTTACAATGAGCAGTTCTTC.

This clonotype was detected many times. The chain employs TRBV4-1 and TRBJ2-7; 8 nucleotides align to TRBD1. V gave up 0 bases and J gave up 4 bases; unmatched junction bases: 5. The CDR3 consists of 15 residues. The germline CDR1 and CDR2 sequences are MGHRA and YSYEKL. DNA of the CDR3: TGCGCCAGCAGCCAAGAAGGCAGGGGGCCTTACGAGCAGTACTTC. This codes for CASSQEGRGPYEQYF.

This clonotype occurred many times. This chain links TRBV29-1 with TRBJ2-1; D is perhaps TRBD2 (6 bases). The ends were cut back, 5 bases at V and 7 bases at J, with 15 bases in the middle. The germline V gene encodes CDR1 SQVTM and CDR2 ANQGSEA. This CDR3 region has 13 residues. The CDR3 DNA reads as TGCAGCGTTCAGCCTAGCGTTGTGAATGAGCAGTTCTTC. Translating it yields CSVQPSVVNEQFF.